Each of the 10 T cell receptor beta chains below was sequenced from the same sample in a study of OX40 agonist ivuxolimab in advanced cancers. TCRdb keeps only in-frame clones here, not all; method: immunoSEQ multiplex PCR. Of around 75,000 clones listed, around 92% are singletons. The sequenced sample was CD4+ or CD8+ T cells sorted from blood, obtained in a trial of the OX40 agonist ivuxolimab. Every receptor here comes from an adult with an advanced solid tumor such as melanoma, head and neck, liver or kidney cancer.

V and J are TRBV2 and TRBJ1-5, with a possible D match to TRBD1 (6 bases). Trimming removed 5 bases at V and 5 bases at J, with 13 bases between. From germline, CDR1 is SNHLY and CDR2 FYNNEI. The CDR3 has 14 amino acids. The CDR3 loop reads CASSPARGDQPQHF. The CDR3 DNA reads as TGTGCCAGCAGTCCCGCCAGGGGCGATCAGCCCCAGCATTTT. Full variable domain (remainder filled in from reference TRBV2 and TRBJ1-5): EPEVTQTPSHQVTQMGQEVILRCVPISNHLYFYWYRQILGQKVEFLVSFYNNEISEKSEIFDDQFSVERPDGSNFTLKIRSTKLEDSAMYFCASSPARGDQPQHFGDGTRLSIL.

J is TRBJ2-3 and V is TRBV11-3; 7 nucleotides line up with TRBD1. The CDR3 covers 16 residues. Losses at the gene ends were 0 bases for V and 4 bases for J; bases not matched to a gene: 7. Germline V gene lookup returns CDR1 SGHNT and CDR2 YENEEA. The CDR3 region has the DNA TGTGCCAGCAGCTTAGATTGGGGCAGGGGGTCAGATACGCAGTATTTT. It yields the protein CASSLDWGRGSDTQYF.

The gene calls are TRBV11-2 and TRBJ1-6; no reliable D call. Deletions cut 2 bases from V and 4 bases from J, with 0 bases between. The CDR3 loop spans 12 amino acids. CDR1 is SGHAT, CDR2 FQNNGV, per germline. The CDR3 region has the DNA TGTGCCAGCAGCTTATATAATTCACCCCTCCACTTT. It codes for CASSLYNSPLHF.

This chain connects TRBV7-9 to TRBJ1-2, with D uncertain. Per the germline V gene, CDR1 is SEHNR and CDR2 is FQNEAQ (reference sequence). This CDR3 region has 16 residues. V was cut by 6 bases and J by 4 bases, with 21 bases left in between. The DNA for the CDR3 is TGTGCCAGCAGTGTTATTCCCCTGGCGGGTGGCTATGGCTACACCTTC. It yields the protein CASSVIPLAGGYGYTF. The variable domain in full, with the rest retrieved from reference TRBV7-9 and TRBJ1-2, is DTGVSQNPRHKITKRGQNVTFRCDPISEHNRLYWYRQTLGQGPEFLTYFQNEAQLEKSRLLSDRFSAERPKGSFSTLEIQRTEQGDSAMYLCASSVIPLAGGYGYTFGSGTRLTVV.

The chain recombines TRBV6-1 with TRBJ2-3; TRBD2 is a possible D gene (6 bases). Trimming pared 2 bases from V and 2 bases from J, leaving 11 bases between. This CDR3 comprises 15 residues. Germline V gives CDR1 MNHNS, CDR2 SASEGT. The CDR3 DNA is TGTGCCAGCAGTGAATGGAAGCGGGCCACAGATACGCAGTATTTT. This sequence encodes CASSEWKRATDTQYF.

The chain is built from TRBV19 and TRBJ1-6; D perhaps matches TRBD1 (6 bases). Germline V lookup: CDR1 LNHDA, CDR2 SQIVND (reference sequence). V lost 4 bases to trimming and J lost 5 bases, with 12 bases between them. This CDR3 is built from 15 residues. The CDR3 nucleotides read TGTGCCAGTAGTAGAAGGACAGCGGATAATTCACCCCTCCACTTT. Protein: CASSRRTADNSPLHF.

A word on this clone: The sample has other DNA sequences that encode this CDR3 too. The CDR3 coding sequence is TGTGCCAGCAGCTTAGGAAAGGAGCGGGGCCCCACAGATACGCAGTATTTT. Its translation: CASSLGKERGPTDTQYF. The rearrangement links TRBV11-3 to TRBJ2-3; 7 bases agree with TRBD2. The CDR3 runs to 17 residues. With V trimmed by 1 base and J by 2 bases, 9 bases remained unmatched. CDR1 is SGHNT and CDR2 is YENEEA in the germline V gene. The full variable domain, its missing parts supplied by reference TRBV11-3 and TRBJ2-3, is EAGVVQSPRYKIIEKKQPVAFWCNPISGHNTLYWYLQNLGQGPELLIRYENEEAVDDSQLPKDRFSAERLKGVDSTLKIQPAELGDSAVYLCASSLGKERGPTDTQYFGPGTRLTVL.

This chain uses TRBV11-2 with TRBJ1-1, with D maybe TRBD1 (5 bases). The CDR3 extends over 13 amino acids. The V gene lost 2 bases and the J gene lost 3 bases, with 7 bases spanning the gap. Germline values: CDR1 SGHAT, CDR2 FQNNGV. This chain's CDR3 is CASSLIGDTEAFF. For the CDR3, the DNA is TGTGCCAGCAGCTTAATAGGGGACACTGAAGCTTTCTTT.

The V gene is TRBV5-8, the J gene TRBJ2-1; the D call may be TRBD1 or TRBD2 (5 bases each). The V and J ends lost 4 bases and 3 bases respectively, with 14 bases between them. Germline V gives CDR1 SGHTS, CDR2 YDEGEE. The CDR3 extends over 15 amino acids. CDR3 DNA: TGTGCCAGCAGCCCCGGGACGGACTTCTACAATGAGCAGTTCTTC. Protein: CASSPGTDFYNEQFF. The whole variable domain, remainder taken from reference TRBV5-8 and TRBJ2-1, is EAGVTQSPTHLIKTRGQQATLRCSPISGHTSVYWYQQALGLGLQFLLWYDEGEERNRGNFPPRFSGRQFPNYSSELNVNALELEDSALYLCASSPGTDFYNEQFFGPGTRLTVL.

V usage is TRBV5-4 and J usage is TRBJ2-7; 7 nucleotides align to TRBD1. The V and J ends lost 3 bases and 3 bases, in that order; junction bases with no gene match: 9. CDR3 length: 15 amino acids. Germline V gene lookup returns CDR1 SGHNT and CDR2 YYREEE (reference sequence). The CDR3 reads CASSSRDRTIYEQYF. CDR3 nucleotides: TGTGCCAGCAGCTCCCGGGACAGAACCATCTACGAGCAGTACTTC.